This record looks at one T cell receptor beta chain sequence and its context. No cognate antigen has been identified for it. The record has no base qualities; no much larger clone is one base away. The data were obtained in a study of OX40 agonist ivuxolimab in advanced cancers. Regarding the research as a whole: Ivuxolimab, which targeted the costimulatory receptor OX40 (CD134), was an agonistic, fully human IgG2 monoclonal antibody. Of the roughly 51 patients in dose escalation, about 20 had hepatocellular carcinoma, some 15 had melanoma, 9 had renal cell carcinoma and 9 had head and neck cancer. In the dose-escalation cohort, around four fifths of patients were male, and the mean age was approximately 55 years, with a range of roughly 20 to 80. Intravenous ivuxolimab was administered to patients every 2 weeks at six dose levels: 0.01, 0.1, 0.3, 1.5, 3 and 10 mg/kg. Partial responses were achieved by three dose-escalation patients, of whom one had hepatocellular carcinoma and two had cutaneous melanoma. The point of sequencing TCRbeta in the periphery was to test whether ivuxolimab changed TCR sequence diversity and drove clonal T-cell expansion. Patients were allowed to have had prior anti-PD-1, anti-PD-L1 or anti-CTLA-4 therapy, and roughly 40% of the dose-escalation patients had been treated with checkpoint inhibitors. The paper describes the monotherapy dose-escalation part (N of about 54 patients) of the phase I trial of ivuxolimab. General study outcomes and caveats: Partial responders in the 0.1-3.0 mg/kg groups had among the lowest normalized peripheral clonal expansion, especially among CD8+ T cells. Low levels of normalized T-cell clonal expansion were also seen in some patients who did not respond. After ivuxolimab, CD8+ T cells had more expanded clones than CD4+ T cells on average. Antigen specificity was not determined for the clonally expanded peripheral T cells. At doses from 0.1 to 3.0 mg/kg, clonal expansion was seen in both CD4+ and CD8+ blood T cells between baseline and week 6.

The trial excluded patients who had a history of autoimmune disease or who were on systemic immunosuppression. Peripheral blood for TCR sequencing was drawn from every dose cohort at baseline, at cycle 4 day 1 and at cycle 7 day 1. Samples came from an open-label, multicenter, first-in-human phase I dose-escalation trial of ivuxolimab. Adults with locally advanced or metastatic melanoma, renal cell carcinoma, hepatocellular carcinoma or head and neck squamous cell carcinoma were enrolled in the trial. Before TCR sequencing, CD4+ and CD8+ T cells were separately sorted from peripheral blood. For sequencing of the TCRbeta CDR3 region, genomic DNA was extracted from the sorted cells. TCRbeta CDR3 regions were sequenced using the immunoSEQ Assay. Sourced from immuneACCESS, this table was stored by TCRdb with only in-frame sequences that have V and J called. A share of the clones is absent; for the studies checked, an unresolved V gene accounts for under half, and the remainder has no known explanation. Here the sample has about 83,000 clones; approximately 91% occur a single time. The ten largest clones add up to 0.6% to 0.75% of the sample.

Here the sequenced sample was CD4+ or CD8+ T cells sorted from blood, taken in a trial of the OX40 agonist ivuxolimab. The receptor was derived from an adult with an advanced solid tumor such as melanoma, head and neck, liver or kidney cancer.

The CDR3 reads as follows: CAISDNRQGGYTF. In nucleotide form, the sequence is TGTGCCATCAGTGATAACAGGCAGGGTGGCTACACCTTC. The chain is made from TRBV10-3 and TRBJ1-2; D gene: possibly TRBD1, on 5 matching bases. The CDR3, from cysteine to phenylalanine, totals 13 residues. The only DNA kept is the CDR3, 39 bases in frame from the first base. The V and J ends are trimmed by 3 bases and 7 bases, leaving 12 bases between them. Based on the germline V gene, the CDR1 and CDR2 sequences are ENHRY and SYGVKD.